This TCR beta chain was obtained from a study of memory CD4+ T cells and cytomegalovirus serostatus. There are 15 residues in the CDR3. V was pared by 2 bases and J by 2 bases, with 9 bases between. Germline CDR1 reads MNHNS; CDR2 reads SASEGT. The sort gate was single viable CD3+CD4+CD8-CD45RO+ cells for memory CD4+ T cells. TCRdb's copy holds only in-frame clones and misses some; the assay was immunoSEQ multiplex PCR. The repertoire holds about 25,000 clones, with more than 60% as singletons. J is TRBJ2-2 and V is TRBV6-1; weak D call: TRBD1 (5 bases). This clonotype was obtained from an adult in good health and CMV-seronegative. The specimen sequenced was memory CD4+ T cells from blood. Written as DNA, the CDR3 is TGTGCCAGCAGTGAAAGGGGCCGAAACACCGGGGAGCTGTTTTTT. It yields the protein CASSERGRNTGELFF.